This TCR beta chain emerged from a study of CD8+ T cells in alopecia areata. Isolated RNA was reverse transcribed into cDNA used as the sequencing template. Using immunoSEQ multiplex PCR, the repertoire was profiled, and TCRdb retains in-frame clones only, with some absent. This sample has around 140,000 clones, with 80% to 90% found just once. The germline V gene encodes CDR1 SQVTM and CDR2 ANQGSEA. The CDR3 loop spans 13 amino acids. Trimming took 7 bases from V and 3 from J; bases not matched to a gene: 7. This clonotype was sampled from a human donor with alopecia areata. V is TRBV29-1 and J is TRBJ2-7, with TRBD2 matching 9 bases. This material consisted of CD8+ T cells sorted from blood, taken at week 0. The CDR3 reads CSAYLAGVYEQYF. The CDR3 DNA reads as TGCAGCGCCTACTTAGCGGGAGTCTACGAGCAGTACTTC.